This TCR beta chain comes out of a study of cytomegalovirus exposure and HLA in healthy donors. Study-wide results and limits: Fewer than 200 TCR beta chains were listed as cytomegalovirus-associated. In an earlier analysis, about 87% or about 30%: the productive usage of most TCR beta V segments.

On this clone: What it recognizes is unknown.

PCR involved 60 Vbeta and 13 Jbeta primers. As originally analysed: The authors later counted roughly 87 million unique TCR beta chains, 9 million to 12 million of them shared. Produced via immunoSEQ multiplex PCR; TCRdb's table is partial and in-frame only. V, J and clone size were drawn from that table, and D and trimming were deduced from the DNA. The data hold 150,000 to 200,000 clones, with 65% to 85% observed a single time. Sequenced sample: PBMCs. The receptor was isolated from a male donor in good health and CMV-seropositive.

The CDR3 sequence: CASSLGGQGFWQPQHF. CDR3 DNA: TGTGCCAGCAGCCTAGGGGGACAGGGGTTTTGGCAGCCCCAGCATTTT. The chain uses TRBV28 and TRBJ1-5; the match to TRBD1 covers 10 bases. With 6 bases clipped from V and 7 bases from J, the junction kept 12 bases outside the gene matches. Germline V CDR1 and CDR2: MDHEN, SYDVKM. The CDR3 contains 16 residues.